This TCR beta chain was identified in a study of control samples from healthy donors and cancer patients. Assay used: immunoSEQ multiplex PCR; TCRdb lists only in-frame clones, some missing. The sample holds about 180,000 clones, over 85% seen once. In germline, CDR1 is LNHNV, CDR2 YYDKDF (reference sequence). The CDR3 covers 15 residues. Unmatched junction bases numbered 8, after V lost 8 bases and J lost 1 base. The clonotype comes from a young man in good health. The source material was blood. The genes are TRBV15 and TRBJ2-3; 8 nucleotides line up with TRBD1. The CDR3 bases are TGTGCCACCCTTCAGAGGGACAGGCGCACAGATACGCAGTATTTT. This encodes CATLQRDRRTDTQYF.